This note documents a single T cell receptor (beta chain) sequence. This clone showed up just a few times. The antigen it binds to is not known. Nothing much larger sits one base from this clone, and base qualities are not available. The CDR3 runs 14 amino acids, cysteine and phenylalanine included. The kept DNA is CDR3 alone, 42 bases in frame from the first base. V is cut by 1 base and J by 4 bases, and the space between the germline ends is 10 bases. The germline V gene specifies SGHTA as CDR1 and FQGNSA as CDR2. The High Capacity cDNA Reverse Transcription Kit was used to reverse transcribe all of the isolated RNA, meaning that expressed TCRB transcripts were what got sequenced. Deep immunoSEQ sequencing was applied to naive, central memory and regulatory T cell samples, giving an average of roughly 3.6 million total reads per sample. After sorted cells were lysed in RLT buffer, RNA was extracted with DNase-treated RNeasy Micro or Mini kits, with the choice depending on cell number. To prevent cross-contamination, every cell subset was processed on its own, while patient and healthy donor samples were processed together. The immunoSEQ multiplex PCR was used to amplify TCRB sequences from cDNA, yielding 87-bp fragments that span the CDR3 region. Sequencing of the amplicons was performed on the Illumina HiSeq platform. On the study's bioinformatics: PCR bias was computationally corrected using synthetic template baselines, reads within Hamming distance 2 were collapsed, and singletons that could not be merged were discarded. Reads were aligned against IMGT to assign V, D and J genes, CDR3 length and insertions or deletions at six rearrangement sites. Within each subset, clonotype counts were normalized to the number of sorted cells before true diversity and Gini coefficients were calculated with the tcR R package. Repertoire sharing was quantified using the overlap coefficient calculated on TCRB nucleotide sequences. Drawn from immuneACCESS, this table holds only the in-frame rearrangements with V and J called that TCRdb kept. Clones are partly lost; checked studies trace under half to an unresolved V gene and leave the rest unexplained. V, J and clone size reflect that table, while D and trimming were determined from the DNA. The table for this sample lists roughly 180,000 clones; 6% to 9% of them were counted only once. Jointly, the top ten make up around 0.5% of the sample.

The data were obtained in a study of beta chain features in type 1 diabetes (dated by TCRdb to 2016 to 2018). Notes on the research overall: Patients and healthy donors did not differ in mean age, gender distribution, total cell number or subset yield. A total of 90 million to 120 million sorted cells were examined across all samples, and a strong correlation was observed between cell number per subset and RNA yield. In the study, recently diagnosed type 1 diabetes patients and matched healthy donors were compared on the TCRB repertoires of their sorted circulating CD4+ T cell subsets. Regulatory and stem cell-like memory subsets were obtained from only 8 patients and roughly 8 healthy donors, while naive and central memory subsets were obtained from all 30 or so donors. On the study overall, not on this receptor specifically: Naive, central memory and regulatory TCRB repertoires appeared to be more similar among patients than among healthy donors. HLA sub-analyses involved small numbers of individuals, so any influence of HLA type on TCRB rearrangement remained unresolved. Shorter templates might have been favored by PCR, but patient and control samples were amplified and corrected together, so both groups would have been affected equally by any skew. Type 1 diabetes patients showed a moderate but significant shortening of TCRB CDR3 length in all four CD4+ subsets. Patients with type 1 diabetes made fewer insertions and deleted more nucleotides at VDJ recombination sites, implying thymic rearrangement abnormalities. Because cDNA was sequenced instead of genomic DNA, activated cells with high expression could be over-represented, although the groups did not differ in activation or CD3 levels.

From each donor, a single peripheral blood sample of roughly 0.11 L on average was drawn into heparinised tubes. A BD FACSAria II was used to sort naive, central memory, regulatory and stem cell-like memory CD4+ T cells with a panel that included CD45RO, CCR7, CD25, CD127, CD95 and CD27. A purity above 95% was achieved for all sorted populations. PBMCs were isolated immediately by Lymphoprep density gradient centrifugation and stained directly without culture. So that batch effects would be minimized, each experiment stained and sorted samples in pairs, pairing one healthy donor with one patient. The sequence was obtained from a man aged 18 to 29 with type 1 diabetes. The material sequenced was central memory CD4+ T cells from blood. Here the chain combines TRBV7-2 and TRBJ2-5; 5 matching bases give a weak D call of TRBD2. Read as DNA, the sequence is TGTGCCAGCAGCTTAGGGCTAGCTTTAGAGACCCAGTACTTC. Translated, it gives CASSLGLALETQYF.